This T cell receptor (beta chain) appears in the sequencing data of a study of T cells in Graves' hyperthyroidism and ophthalmopathy. General study findings and limits: Researchers found most expanded thyroid clonotypes above 0.001 in blood as well.

Using RNA transcripts as the source, TCR beta CDR3 regions were amplified. RT-PCR in the first round (using the HTBI primer set) targeted the TCR CDR3. TCRdb re-called the multiplex PCR reads through MiXCR, storing one row per CDR3 protein. The sample yields about 610,000 distinct CDR3 sequences, roughly a sixth seen once. This clonotype was counted between two and nine times. Its antigen is not known. Among ophthalmopathy patients, the Clinical Activity Score reached at least 3, the NOSPECS grade reached at least 4, and duration remained under 3 months. The study left out patients who had uncontrolled infection, other autoimmune disease, pregnancy or lactation. Thyroid ultrasound, orbital computed tomography, clinical symptoms, and serum thyroxine and TRAb underpinned diagnoses. CDR3 size: 14 residues. Germline CDR1 LNHDA, CDR2 SQIVND (reference sequence). The germline V and J ends were trimmed by 3 bases and 4 bases, with 11 bases remaining between them.

This receptor was taken from a woman between 35 and 50 years old with Graves' ophthalmopathy. J is TRBJ2-3 and V is TRBV19; D not certain. Sequencing was done on a sample of blood. The CDR3 DNA is TGTGCCAGTAGTATTGGCCGAGCCTCAGATACGCAGTATTTT. As protein: CASSIGRASDTQYF.